This T cell receptor beta chain derives from a study of monozygotic twins with inflammatory bowel disease. Study-wide results and caveats: For repertoire similarity, concordant twins did not differ from discordant twins, possibly because power was limited.

The CDR3 extends over 16 amino acids. Germline CDR1 and CDR2: KGHSH and LQKENI. RNA in its total form was extracted from whole blood, and T cells were not sorted. As for this clonotype: What it binds is unknown.

TCRdb reanalyzed the 5' RACE reads and collapses them to one entry per CDR3 protein, without DNA. This repertoire comprises under 150,000 distinct CDR3 sequences; its ten largest clones make up 2% to 3%. The sample consisted of blood. The receptor's source is a human donor with ulcerative colitis or Crohn's disease, or a healthy co-twin of an affected twin (not recorded which). The rearrangement links TRBV18 to TRBJ1-2; TCRdb reports TRBD1, a call that lacks DNA to check it against. CDR3 amino acids: CASSRAGTAVNYGYTF. Looking up the rest from reference TRBV18 and TRBJ1-2 gives the full variable domain: NAGVMQNPRHLVRRRGQEARLRCSPMKGHSHVYWYRQLPEEGLKFMVYLQKENIIDESGMPKERFSAEFPKEGPSILRIQQVVRGDSAAYFCASSRAGTAVNYGYTFGSGTRLTVV.